A selection of T cell receptor beta chains follows, all from one sample in a study of Graves' ophthalmopathy and Graves' hyperthyroidism. TCRdb re-called the multiplex PCR reads through MiXCR, storing one row per CDR3 protein. Of roughly 410,000 distinct CDR3 sequences listed, approximately 15% are singletons. Sequencing input: peripheral blood. The receptor source for this set is a woman between 18 and 29 years old with stable Graves' hyperthyroidism. The CDR3 runs from the conserved cysteine through the conserved F or W. A D gene is named only where the DNA matches it firmly. Rows give clone size only sometimes, using once, few, many, or a class for an expanded clone.

size	D	V	J	CDR3	DNA
many	TRBD1	TRBV6-1	TRBJ2-2	CASWTGDYTGELFF	TGTGCCAGCTGGACAGGGGACTACACCGGGGAGCTGTTTTTT
many	NA	TRBV14	TRBJ2-5	CASSQDEVETQYF	TGTGCCAGCAGCCAAGATGAAGTAGAGACCCAGTACTTC
many	NA	TRBV12-3/TRBV12-4	TRBJ1-5	CASSFSAGINQPQHF	TGTGCCAGCAGTTTTAGTGCTGGGATCAATCAGCCCCAGCATTTT
NA	NA	TRBV18	TRBJ2-7	CASSLWNSYEQYF	TGTGCCAGCTCATTATGGAACTCCTACGAGCAGTACTTC
many	NA	TRBV29-1	TRBJ2-7	CSVAGNTYEQYF	TGCAGCGTTGCTGGGAACACCTACGAGCAGTACTTC
many	NA	TRBV15	TRBJ2-7	CATSTNRRVSSYEQYF	TGTGCCACCAGCACCAACCGACGTGTAAGCTCCTACGAGCAGTACTTC
few	TRBD2	TRBV4-1	TRBJ2-2	CASSQDLRSGRVSGELFF	TGCGCCAGCAGCCAAGATTTGAGGAGCGGGAGGGTCTCCGGGGAGCTGTTTTTT
NA	TRBD1	TRBV18	TRBJ2-7	CASSVPGTAIYEQYF	TGTGCCAGCTCAGTACCCGGGACAGCTATCTACGAGCAGTACTTC
many	TRBD2	TRBV20-1	TRBJ2-5	CSAQTSGGLQETQYF	TGCAGTGCCCAGACTAGCGGGGGGCTTCAAGAGACCCAGTACTTC
many	TRBD1	TRBV7-2	TRBJ2-7	CASSLALGQGSYEQYF	TGTGCCAGCAGCTTAGCGCTAGGACAGGGATCCTACGAGCAGTACTTC
many	TRBD1	TRBV29-1	TRBJ1-1	CSVTGTGGTEAFF	TGCAGCGTCACCGGGACAGGGGGAACTGAAGCTTTCTTT
many	NA	TRBV7-2	TRBJ1-5	CASSFLGQPQHF	TGTGCCAGCAGCTTCCTTGGCCAGCCCCAGCATTTT
few	NA	TRBV3-1	TRBJ2-5	CASSQAWAGTQETQYF	TGTGCCAGCAGCCAAGCCTGGGCGGGGACACAAGAGACCCAGTACTTC
NA	NA	TRBV7-2	TRBJ1-6	CASTLAGHRASSYNSPLHF	TGTGCCAGCACTTTAGCGGGGCACAGGGCAAGCTCCTATAATTCACCCCTCCACTTT
many	NA	TRBV10-1	TRBJ2-2	CATARSGELFF	TGCGCCACCGCAAGGTCCGGGGAGCTGTTTTTT
many	NA	TRBV11-2	TRBJ1-2	CASSLDFRNYGYTF	TGTGCCAGCAGCTTAGATTTTAGGAACTATGGCTACACCTTC
many	NA	TRBV6-5	TRBJ1-1	CASSSGSFLTHTEAFF	TGTGCCAGCTCTTCAGGGTCCTTTCTTACTCACACTGAAGCTTTCTTT
few	NA	TRBV11-1	TRBJ2-2	CASSPLLGPNTGELFF	TGTGCCAGCAGCCCACTCTTGGGGCCGAACACCGGGGAGCTGTTTTTT
NA	NA	TRBV28	TRBJ1-1	CASSLWGKNTEAFF	TGTGCCAGCAGTTTATGGGGAAAGAACACTGAAGCTTTCTTT
many	NA	TRBV19	TRBJ1-5	CASRYRSNQPQHF	TGTGCCAGTAGGTACAGAAGCAATCAGCCCCAGCATTTT
many	NA	TRBV7-2	TRBJ1-6	CASSLVTDSPLHF	TGTGCCAGCAGCTTAGTGACTGATTCACCCCTCCACTTT
many	NA	TRBV12-3/TRBV12-4	TRBJ1-2	CASSSRINYGYTF	TGTGCCAGCAGTTCGAGGATTAACTATGGCTACACCTTC
many	TRBD2	TRBV5-1	TRBJ2-5	CASSGTIQETQYF	TGCGCCAGCAGTGGGACTATCCAAGAGACCCAGTACTTC
NA	NA	TRBV29-1	TRBJ1-2	CSVVKGGNYGYTF	TGCAGCGTCGTTAAGGGGGGCAACTATGGCTACACCTTC
NA	NA	TRBV6-1	TRBJ2-2	CASSQPAGWTGELFF	TGTGCCAGCAGCCAGCCCGCGGGATGGACCGGGGAGCTGTTTTTT
many	NA	TRBV10-3	TRBJ1-2	CAISESGNRDHGYTF	TGTGCCATCAGTGAGTCGGGGAACAGGGATCATGGCTACACCTTC
NA	NA	TRBV11-2	TRBJ1-1	CASSSPTGNTEAFF	TGTGCCAGCAGCTCTCCGACAGGGAACACTGAAGCTTTCTTT
many	TRBD1	TRBV11-3	TRBJ1-2	CASSLVGQITGYTF	TGTGCCAGCAGCTTAGTGGGACAGATAACTGGCTACACCTTC
many	NA	TRBV12-3/TRBV12-4	TRBJ2-2	CASSFTGYGELFF	TGTGCCAGCAGTTTTACAGGGTACGGGGAGCTGTTTTTT
NA	NA	TRBV20-1	TRBJ1-3	CSARDQWGSSGNTIYF	TGCAGTGCTAGAGATCAGTGGGGCAGCTCTGGAAACACCATATATTTT
many	TRBD1	TRBV19	TRBJ2-7	CATRWRAGGFYEQYF	TGTGCCACACGATGGCGGGCAGGGGGTTTTTACGAGCAGTACTTC
many	NA	TRBV5-1	TRBJ1-1	CASSLGSRNTEAFF	TGCGCCAGCAGCTTGGGGTCCAGGAACACTGAAGCTTTCTTT
NA	TRBD1	TRBV12-3/TRBV12-4	TRBJ1-1	CASSFDRGQAFF	TGTGCCAGCAGCTTCGACAGGGGGCAAGCTTTCTTT
many	NA	TRBV20-1	TRBJ2-5	CSATKYQETQYF	TGCAGTGCTACGAAGTACCAAGAGACCCAGTACTTC
many	NA	TRBV24-1	TRBJ2-2	CATRDRNTGELFF	TGTGCCACCAGGGACCGAAACACCGGGGAGCTGTTTTTT
many	NA	TRBV9	TRBJ1-1	CASGPPGSHTEAFF	TGTGCCAGCGGTCCGCCGGGCAGTCACACTGAAGCTTTCTTT
many	TRBD1	TRBV25-1	TRBJ1-1	CASSQTGSSEAFF	TGTGCCAGCAGCCAGACAGGGAGCTCTGAAGCTTTCTTT
many	NA	TRBV7-9	TRBJ1-1	CASSPLRAVSTEAFF	TGTGCCAGCAGCCCCTTAAGGGCGGTAAGCACTGAAGCTTTCTTT
many	TRBD1	TRBV24-1	TRBJ2-5	CATSEPDRGVGETQYF	TGTGCCACCAGTGAGCCTGACAGGGGAGTTGGCGAGACCCAGTACTTC